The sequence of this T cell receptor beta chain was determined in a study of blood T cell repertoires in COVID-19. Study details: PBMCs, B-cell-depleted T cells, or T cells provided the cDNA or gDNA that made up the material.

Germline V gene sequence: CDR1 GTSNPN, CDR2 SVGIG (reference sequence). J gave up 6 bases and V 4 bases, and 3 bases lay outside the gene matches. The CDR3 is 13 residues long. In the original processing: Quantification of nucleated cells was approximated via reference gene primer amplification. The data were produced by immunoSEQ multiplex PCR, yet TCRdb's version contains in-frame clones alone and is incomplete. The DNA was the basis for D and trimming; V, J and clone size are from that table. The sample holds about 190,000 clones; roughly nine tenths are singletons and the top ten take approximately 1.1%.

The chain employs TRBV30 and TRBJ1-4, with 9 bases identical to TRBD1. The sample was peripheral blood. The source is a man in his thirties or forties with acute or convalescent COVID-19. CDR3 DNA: TGTGCCTGGACGGGACAGGGTCATGAAAAACTGTTTTTT. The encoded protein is CAWTGQGHEKLFF. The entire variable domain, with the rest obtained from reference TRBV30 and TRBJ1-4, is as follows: SQTIHQWPATLVQPVGSPLSLECTVEGTSNPNLYWYRQAAGRGLQLLFYSVGIGQISSEVPQNLSASRPQDRQFILSSKKLLLSDSGFYLCAWTGQGHEKLFFGSGTQLSVL.